This T cell receptor beta chain originates from a study of vaccination and CD4 T cells after COVID-19. To note about this clonotype: Its target is not known.

The Oncomine TCR Beta short-read assay generated sequence data from the DNA of cultured CD4+ T cells. It was from cultured CD4+ T cells that genomic DNA was extracted. TCRdb re-called the PCR reads with MiXCR, one entry per CDR3 protein. Among fewer than 11,000 distinct CDR3 sequences listed, roughly 30% were seen once. The treatment was: roughly ten-day PBMC culture with coronavirus spike peptide pools or control peptides (ViraFEST assay). Before the COVID-19 pandemic (2011-2018), CD4+ T cells were obtained from the unexposed donor. The length of the CDR3 is 16 residues. V was clipped by 4 bases and J by 2 bases; unmatched bases: 7. Germline assignment: CDR1 MDHEN and CDR2 SYDVKM.

V gene TRBV28 combines with J gene TRBJ1-1; TRBD1 matches 10 bases. The receptor was isolated from a human donor in good health. The sequenced material came from CD4+ T cells from blood, cultured in vitro. CDR3 nucleotide sequence: TGTGCCAGCAGTTCCGGACAGGGGGGCTTTAACACTGAAGCTTTCTTT. It translates to CASSSGQGGFNTEAFF.